This T cell receptor (beta chain) was documented in a study of CD8+ T cells in alopecia areata. Whole-study findings and limits: Among the cells sequenced in scalp samples are also the resident alphabeta T cells of normal skin.

Note on this clone: As yet, its antigen is unknown.

cDNA prepared by RNA extraction and subsequent reverse transcription served as the template for sequencing. Data came from immunoSEQ multiplex PCR; TCRdb stores just in-frame clones and leaves some out. The sample lists roughly 30,000 clones, roughly 58% occurring once. The CDR3 runs 13 residues. The germline V gene encodes CDR1 MNHEY and CDR2 SMNVEV (reference sequence). Trimming took off 6 bases at V and 5 bases at J, with 13 bases between the two ends. The receptor was derived from a human donor with alopecia areata. The sample was NKG2D-high CD8+ T cells sorted from blood. The J gene is TRBJ2-5, the V gene TRBV27; the D is unclear. CDR3 DNA: TGTGCCAGCAGATCCGACATCCAGGAGACCCAGTACTTC. It yields the protein CASRSDIQETQYF.